These 5 T cell receptor beta chains share one sample of origin, sequenced in a study of technical replicates of blood from a few donors. TCRdb's table, derived via immunoSEQ multiplex PCR, lists solely in-frame clones and lacks some. The sample has about 83,000 clones, about 90% seen once. The sequencing sample was made of T cells isolated from PBMCs. The receptor source for this set is a human donor in good health.

The chain uses TRBV4-1 and TRBJ2-5; D is ambiguous. The CDR3 is 13 residues long. Germline CDR1 is MGHRA and CDR2 is YSYEKL. Trimming removed 4 bases at V and 5 bases at J, with 11 bases between. DNA of the CDR3: TGCGCCAGCAGCCTAATGGCTTTGGAGACCCAGTACTTC. It translates to CASSLMALETQYF.

The CDR3 bases are TGTGCCAGCAGCGTCGGGACTTCCAATCAGCCCCAGCATTTT. Its translation is CASSVGTSNQPQHF. The chain uses TRBV28 and TRBJ1-5; possibly TRBD1 for D (5 bases). V lost 6 bases, J lost 3 bases, and 12 bases lay in between. Germline V gene lookup returns CDR1 MDHEN and CDR2 SYDVKM. This CDR3 region has 14 residues.

The count of this clone is one. This chain uses TRBV27 with TRBJ1-6, with D maybe TRBD1 (6 bases). This CDR3 is 16 amino acids long. CDR1 and CDR2 (germline): MNHEY, SMNVEV (reference sequence). Trimming took 2 bases from V and 4 from J, leaving 12 bases between them. The CDR3 nucleotides read TGTGCCAGCAGTTTAAGGGGACACGTGTATAATTCACCCCTCCACTTT. Translated, it gives CASSLRGHVYNSPLHF.

The CDR3 here is CASSVRTGGINEQYF. The CDR3, as DNA: TGTGCCAGCAGCGTTAGGACAGGGGGCATAAACGAGCAGTACTTC. The chain has TRBV28 and TRBJ2-7, with 11 nucleotides matching TRBD1. Germline CDR1 MDHEN, CDR2 SYDVKM. The junction had 9 bases not matched to a gene; V was cut back by 6 bases and J by 5 bases. The CDR3 runs 15 residues.

J is TRBJ2-7 and V is TRBV6-6; D is undetermined. The CDR3 is 12 residues long. Germline V lookup: CDR1 MNHNY, CDR2 SVGAGI (reference sequence). Trimming removed 5 bases from V and 7 bases from J, with 12 bases in between. CDR3 nucleotide sequence: TGTGCCAGCAGTGCCGACTTGCGAGAGCAGTACTTC. Translating gives CASSADLREQYF.